This section outlines one TCR beta chain sequence together with its context. The antigen remains undetermined. This sample was taken from a study of cytomegalovirus exposure and HLA in healthy donors. Study-level results: Looking again later, the authors saw that most CMV-associated TCR beta chains seemed HLA-restricted.

In the PCR, 60 Vbeta and 13 Jbeta primers were used. Assay: immunoSEQ multiplex PCR; the TCRdb copy retains only in-frame clones and omits some. Found here are about 120,000 clones, around three quarters of them singletons; the top ten hold more than 1.5%. The CDR3 has 16 amino acids. The germline V and J ends were trimmed by 4 bases and 4 bases, with 15 bases remaining between them. CDR1 and CDR2 from the germline V gene are SGHDT and YYEEEE. The origin of this receptor is a man younger than 35 in good health and CMV-seronegative. Input material: PBMCs. The J gene is TRBJ2-6, the V gene TRBV5-6; D is perhaps TRBD2 (5 bases). The CDR3 nucleotides are TGTGCCAGCAGCATAATGGTAGCGTTCGGGGCCAACGTCCTGACTTTC. This sequence encodes CASSIMVAFGANVLTF.